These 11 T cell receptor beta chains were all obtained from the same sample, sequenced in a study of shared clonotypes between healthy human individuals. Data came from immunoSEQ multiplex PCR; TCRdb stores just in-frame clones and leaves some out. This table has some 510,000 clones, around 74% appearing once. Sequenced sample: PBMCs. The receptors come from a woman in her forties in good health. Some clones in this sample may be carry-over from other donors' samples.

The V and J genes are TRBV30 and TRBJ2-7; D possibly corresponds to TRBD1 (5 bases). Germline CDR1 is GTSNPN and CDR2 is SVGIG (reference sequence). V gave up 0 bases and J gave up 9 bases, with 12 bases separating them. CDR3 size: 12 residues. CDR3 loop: CAWSVKGAGQYF. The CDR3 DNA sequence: TGTGCCTGGAGTGTAAAAGGGGCCGGGCAGTACTTC.

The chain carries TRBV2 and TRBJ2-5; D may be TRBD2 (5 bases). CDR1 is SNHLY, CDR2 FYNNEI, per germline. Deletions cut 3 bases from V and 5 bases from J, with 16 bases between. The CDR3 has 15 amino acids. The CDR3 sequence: CASSEMSGSLETQYF. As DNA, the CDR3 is TGTGCCAGCAGTGAGATGTCGGGGTCCTTGGAGACCCAGTACTTC.

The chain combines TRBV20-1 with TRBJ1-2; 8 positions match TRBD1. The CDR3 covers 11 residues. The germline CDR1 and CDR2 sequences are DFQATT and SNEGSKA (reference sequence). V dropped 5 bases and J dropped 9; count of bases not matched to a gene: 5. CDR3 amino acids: CSAGDRTRYTF. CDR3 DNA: TGCAGTGCTGGGGACAGGACTCGCTACACCTTC.

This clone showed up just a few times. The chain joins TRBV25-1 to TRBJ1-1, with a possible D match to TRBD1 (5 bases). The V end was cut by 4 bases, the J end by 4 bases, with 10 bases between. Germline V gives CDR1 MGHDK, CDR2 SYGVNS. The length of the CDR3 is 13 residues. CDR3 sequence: CASSAPGGTEAFF. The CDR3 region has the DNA TGTGCCAGCAGTGCCCCGGGGGGCACTGAAGCTTTCTTT.

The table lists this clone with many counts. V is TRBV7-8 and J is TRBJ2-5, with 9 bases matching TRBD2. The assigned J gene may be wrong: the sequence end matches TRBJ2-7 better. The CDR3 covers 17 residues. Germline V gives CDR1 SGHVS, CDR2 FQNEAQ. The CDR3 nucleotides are TGTGCCAGCAGCCTATCCAGACTAGCGGCTACCTCCTACGAGCAGTACTTC. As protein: CASSLSRLAATSYEQYF.

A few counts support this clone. CDR3 nucleotides: TGCGCCAGCAGCCACGACAGTCAGACTGAAGCTTTCTTT. Translation gives CASSHDSQTEAFF. This chain joins TRBV4-3 and TRBJ1-1; possible D gene TRBD1, 5 bases. The CDR3 is 13 amino acids. V lost 3 bases and J lost 5, with 10 bases in between. Germline V CDR1 and CDR2: LGHNA, YSLEER.

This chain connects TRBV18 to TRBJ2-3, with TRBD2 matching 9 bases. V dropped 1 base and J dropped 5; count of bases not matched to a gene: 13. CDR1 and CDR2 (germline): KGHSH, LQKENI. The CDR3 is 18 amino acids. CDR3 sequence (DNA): TGTGCCAGCTCACCACTAGCGATAGCGGGAGTGGTGGGAGATACGCAGTATTTT. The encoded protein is CASSPLAIAGVVGDTQYF.

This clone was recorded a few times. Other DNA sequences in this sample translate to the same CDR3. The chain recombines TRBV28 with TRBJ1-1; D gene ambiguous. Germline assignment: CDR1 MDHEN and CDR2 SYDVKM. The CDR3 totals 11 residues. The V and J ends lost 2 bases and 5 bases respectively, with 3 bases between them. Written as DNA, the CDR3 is TGTGCCAGCAGTTTAAGTACTGAAGCTTTCTTT. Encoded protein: CASSLSTEAFF.

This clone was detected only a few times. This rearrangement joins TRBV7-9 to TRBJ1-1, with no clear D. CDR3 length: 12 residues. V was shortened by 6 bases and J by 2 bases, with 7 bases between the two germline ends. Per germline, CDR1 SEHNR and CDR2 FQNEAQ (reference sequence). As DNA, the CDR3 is TGTGCCAGCAGAGACACTAACACTGAAGCTTTCTTT. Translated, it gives CASRDTNTEAFF.

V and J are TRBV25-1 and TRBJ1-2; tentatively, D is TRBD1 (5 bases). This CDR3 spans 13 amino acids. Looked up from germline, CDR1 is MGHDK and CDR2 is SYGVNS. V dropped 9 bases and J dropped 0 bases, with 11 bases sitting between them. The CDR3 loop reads CASSVTANYGYTF. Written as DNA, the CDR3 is TGTGCCAGTTCCGTGACAGCTAACTATGGCTACACCTTC.

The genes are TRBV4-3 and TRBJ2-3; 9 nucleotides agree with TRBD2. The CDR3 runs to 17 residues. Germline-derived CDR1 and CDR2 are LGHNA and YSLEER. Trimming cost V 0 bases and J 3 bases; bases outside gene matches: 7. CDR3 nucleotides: TGCGCCAGCAGCCAAGAGGCGGGAGGGCCAAGTACAGATACGCAGTATTTT. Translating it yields CASSQEAGGPSTDTQYF.